One T cell receptor (beta chain) is described in this entry. Its target is unknown. This CDR3 spans 16 amino acids. V was clipped by 0 bases and J by 9 bases; unmatched bases: 7. Germline V gene lookup returns CDR1 MGHRA and CDR2 YSYEKL. Diagnostic conclusions were grounded in clinical symptoms, serum thyroxine, TRAb, thyroid ultrasound and orbital computed tomography. This record belongs to a study of Graves' ophthalmopathy and Graves' hyperthyroidism. Study results and caveats: In separating ophthalmopathy from stable hyperthyroidism, a 13-signature model achieved about 90% sensitivity and around 80% specificity. Blood also held most thyroid clonotypes expanded above 0.001 frequency. With roughly 69% sensitivity and approximately 73% specificity, the model predicted ophthalmopathy progression.

TCR beta CDR3 regions were amplified from RNA transcripts. An opening RT-PCR round employed HTBI primers and preceded a second-round multiplex PCR. TCRdb itself ran the multiplex PCR reads through MiXCR, one entry per CDR3 protein. The sample records about 1.1 million distinct CDR3 sequences, about 40% being singletons. J is TRBJ1-6 and V is TRBV4-1; 8 bases line up with TRBD1. Sequencing was carried out using peripheral blood or thyroid tissue (not recorded which). The sequence came from an adult man with Graves' hyperthyroidism. CDR3 amino acids: CASSQDDRGSGSPLHF. CDR3 nucleotides: TGCGCCAGCAGCCAAGATGACAGGGGTTCTGGTTCACCCCTCCACTTT.